These T cell receptor beta chains were read from a single sample in a study of cytomegalovirus exposure and HLA in healthy donors. Produced via immunoSEQ multiplex PCR; TCRdb's table is partial and in-frame only. The table includes 170,000 or so clones, about 80% detected once. Sequencing used PBMCs. These TCRs come from a man aged 25-45 years in good health and CMV-seropositive. Each CDR3 is given with its conserved first and last residue. D genes are given only for firm matches. Rows give clone size only sometimes, using once, few, many, or a class for an expanded clone.

J gene	clone size	D gene	V gene	CDR3 DNA	CDR3 protein
TRBJ2-1	.	.	TRBV25-1	TGTGCCAGCAGTCCTCGACAGGATACTCAGGAGCAGTTCTTC	CASSPRQDTQEQFF
TRBJ2-1	.	TRBD2	TRBV7-3	TGTGCCAGCAGCCAGAATCCGGGACTAGGATACAATGAGCAGTTCTTC	CASSQNPGLGYNEQFF
TRBJ1-2	once	.	TRBV5-4	TGTGCCAGCAGCGGGGGCGGGGGGGACTCTCTATTTGACTATGGCTACACCTTC	CASSGGGGDSLFDYGYTF
TRBJ1-1	.	.	TRBV9	TGTGCCAGCAGCGTAGTTCTGGGAGGATTCAGCACTGAAGCTTTCTTT	CASSVVLGGFSTEAFF
TRBJ2-2	.	TRBD2	TRBV5-1	TGCGCCAGCAGCACTAGCGGGAGAGGCACCGGGGAGCTGTTTTTT	CASSTSGRGTGELFF
TRBJ1-6	.	.	TRBV30	TGTGCCTGGAGTGCTCCGTCCGCGCGGAATTCACCCCTCCACTTT	CAWSAPSARNSPLHF
TRBJ2-1	.	TRBD2	TRBV19	TGTGCCAGTAGTATGGAGAGGGACTACTACAATGAGCAGTTCTTC	CASSMERDYYNEQFF
TRBJ2-5	.	TRBD2	TRBV28	TGTGCCAGCAGTTTTACTAGCGGGGGCCAAGAGACCCAGTACTTC	CASSFTSGGQETQYF
TRBJ2-3	once	TRBD2	TRBV27	TGTGCCAGCAGTTTAATCGCGGGGGGGCGGGGTACGCAGTATTTT	CASSLIAGGRGTQYF
TRBJ2-4	once	.	TRBV10-1	TGCGCCAGCAGTGACGGTCTGACCAAAAACATTCAGTACTTC	CASSDGLTKNIQYF
TRBJ1-3	.	.	TRBV6-1	TGTGCCAGCCACAGCTCTGGAAACACCATATATTTT	CASHSSGNTIYF
TRBJ1-1	few	.	TRBV25-1	TGTGCCAGCAGTGAGTCCCCCACAGGGAACACTGAAGCTTTCTTT	CASSESPTGNTEAFF
TRBJ2-2	.	.	TRBV27	TGTGCCAGCAGTTTCAAAGCGGACCTACACACCGGGGAGCTGTTTTTT	CASSFKADLHTGELFF
TRBJ1-1	once	.	TRBV5-1	TGCGCCAGCAGCTTGGGGGGCATGAACACTGAAGCTTTCTTT	CASSLGGMNTEAFF
TRBJ2-5	.	TRBD2	TRBV6-1	TGTGCCAGCAGTGAAGAAGCGGGAGGGGGGGAGATCCAGTACTTC	CASSEEAGGGEIQYF
TRBJ1-2	.	TRBD1	TRBV7-8	TGTGCCAGCAGGCGTAGACAGGGCTATGGCTACACCTTC	CASRRRQGYGYTF
TRBJ2-7	.	.	TRBV27	TGTGCCAGCAACCCGTTCTCGAGTAGCGGATACGAGCAGTACTTC	CASNPFSSSGYEQYF
TRBJ2-7	.	TRBD2	TRBV6-5	TGTGCCAGCAGCAGGACTAGCGGGATCTACGAGCAGTACTTC	CASSRTSGIYEQYF
TRBJ2-5	.	TRBD2	TRBV6-1	TGTGCCAGCAGTGAATCCGTGGGGGGAGGGAGAGAGACCCAGTACTTC	CASSESVGGGRETQYF
TRBJ1-2	.	.	TRBV4-1	TGCGCCAGCAGCCCAAACCCTCGGGGAAACTATGGCTACACCTTC	CASSPNPRGNYGYTF
TRBJ2-3	.	.	TRBV7-9	TGTTCCAGCAGCCAATCCCGCCCCCTAGCTACGCAGTATTTT	CSSSQSRPLATQYF
TRBJ2-7	.	TRBD1	TRBV29-1	TGCAGCGCCGAGGGGGACAGGGGCGTCGACGAGCAGTACTTC	CSAEGDRGVDEQYF
TRBJ2-3	.	TRBD2	TRBV7-6	TGTGCCAGCAGCGGATCGCGGGGGGTTACAGATACGCAGTATTTT	CASSGSRGVTDTQYF
TRBJ2-7	.	TRBD2	TRBV5-1	TGCGCCAGCAGCTTGGCTAGCGGATACGAGCAGTACTTC	CASSLASGYEQYF
TRBJ2-5	.	.	TRBV29-1	TGCAGCGCCAAAGGGGTGGAGACCCAGTACTTC	CSAKGVETQYF
TRBJ2-7	.	.	TRBV6-5	TGTGCCAGCAGTTACTCCATAGGGGTCCCTCTCGAGCAGTACTTC	CASSYSIGVPLEQYF
TRBJ2-3	.	.	TRBV27	TGTGCCAGCAGTTTGGCACCACACACAGATACGCAGTATTTT	CASSLAPHTDTQYF
TRBJ1-1	.	.	TRBV2	TGTGCCAGCAGTGAAGCGCTTGTTCAGGGGAACACTGAAGCTTTCTTT	CASSEALVQGNTEAFF
TRBJ1-2	.	TRBD1	TRBV12-5	TGTGCTAGTGGCCTGGACAGGGGAATAAGGTTC	CASGLDRGIRF
TRBJ1-2	.	.	TRBV15	TGTGCCACCAGCAGAACCAGGGTAGTGGATGGCTACACCTTC	CATSRTRVVDGYTF
TRBJ2-4	few	TRBD2	TRBV7-2	TGTGCCAGCAGCTTAGATGGCGGGGGGAGGAGGATTCAGTACTTC	CASSLDGGGRRIQYF
TRBJ2-1	.	TRBD1	TRBV19	TGTGCCAGTGTAGGACAGGGGGCGTGGAATGAGCAGTTCTTC	CASVGQGAWNEQFF